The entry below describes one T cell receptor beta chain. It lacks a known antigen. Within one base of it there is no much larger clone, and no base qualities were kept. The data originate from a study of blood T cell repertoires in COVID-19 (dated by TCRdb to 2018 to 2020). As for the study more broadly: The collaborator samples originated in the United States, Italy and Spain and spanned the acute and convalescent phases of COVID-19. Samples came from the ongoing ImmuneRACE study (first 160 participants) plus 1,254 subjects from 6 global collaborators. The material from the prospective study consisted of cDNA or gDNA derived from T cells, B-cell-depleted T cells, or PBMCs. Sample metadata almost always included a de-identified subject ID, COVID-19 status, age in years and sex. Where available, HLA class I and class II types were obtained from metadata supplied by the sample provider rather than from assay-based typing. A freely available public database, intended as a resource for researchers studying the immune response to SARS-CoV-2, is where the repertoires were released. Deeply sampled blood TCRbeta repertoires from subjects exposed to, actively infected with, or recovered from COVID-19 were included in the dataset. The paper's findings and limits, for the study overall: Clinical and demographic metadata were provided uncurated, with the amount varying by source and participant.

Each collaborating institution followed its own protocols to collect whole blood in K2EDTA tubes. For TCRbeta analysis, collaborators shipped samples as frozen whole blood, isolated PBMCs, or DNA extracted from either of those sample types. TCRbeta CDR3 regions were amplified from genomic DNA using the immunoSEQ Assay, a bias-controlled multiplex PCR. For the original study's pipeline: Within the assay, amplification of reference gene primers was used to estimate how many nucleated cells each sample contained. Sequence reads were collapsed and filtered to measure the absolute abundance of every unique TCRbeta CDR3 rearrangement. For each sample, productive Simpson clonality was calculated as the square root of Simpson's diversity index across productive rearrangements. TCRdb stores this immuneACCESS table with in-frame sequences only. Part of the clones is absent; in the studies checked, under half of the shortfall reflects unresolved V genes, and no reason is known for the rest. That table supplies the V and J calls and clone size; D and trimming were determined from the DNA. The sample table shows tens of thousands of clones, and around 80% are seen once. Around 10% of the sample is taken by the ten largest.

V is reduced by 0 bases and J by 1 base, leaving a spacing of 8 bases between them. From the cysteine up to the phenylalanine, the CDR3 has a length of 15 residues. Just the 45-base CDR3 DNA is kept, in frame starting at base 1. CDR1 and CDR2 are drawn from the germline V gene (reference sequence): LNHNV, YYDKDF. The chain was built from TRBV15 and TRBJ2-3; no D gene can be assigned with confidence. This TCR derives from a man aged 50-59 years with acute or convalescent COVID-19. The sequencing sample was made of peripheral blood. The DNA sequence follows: TGTGCCACCAGCAGAGATAACAAAGGCACAGATACGCAGTATTTT. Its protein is CATSRDNKGTDTQYF.